The 16 T cell receptor beta chains below all came from one sample that was sequenced in a study of blood T cell repertoires in COVID-19 (dated by TCRdb to about 2020). The library was obtained by the immunoSEQ multiplex PCR assay. TCRdb obtained this table from immuneACCESS and retained in-frame rearrangements with V and J assigned. These tables miss some clones; where compared with another copy, unresolved V genes account for less than half of the shortfall, and the remainder is unexplained. This sample is represented by about 120,000 clones; 86% of them were singletons. Jointly, the top ten make up over 9.5% of the sample. The sample comprised peripheral blood. The receptor set was obtained from a woman in her seventies with COVID-19, enrolled during active disease.

The chain is built from TRBV28 and TRBJ2-1; TRBD1 agrees at 7 bases. Trimming removed 8 bases from V and 4 bases from J; junction bases left unmatched: 11. The CDR3 extends over 15 amino acids. Per germline, CDR1 MDHEN and CDR2 SYDVKM. In nucleotides, the CDR3 is TGTGCCAGCGCAAGACAGGGTCAGGGGTACAATGAGCAGTTCTTC. Translated: CASARQGQGYNEQFF.

V is TRBV6-2 or TRBV6-3 and J is TRBJ1-4, with 7 nucleotides matching TRBD1. With 5 bases clipped from V and 3 bases from J, the junction kept 6 bases outside the gene matches. This CDR3 contains 15 residues. In germline, CDR1 is MNHEY, CDR2 SVGEGT. The CDR3 nucleotides read TGTGCCAGCAGTACTACGACAGGGTCTAATGAAAAACTGTTTTTT. This gives the protein CASSTTTGSNEKLFF.

V gene TRBV6-1 combines with J gene TRBJ1-2; D possibly corresponds to TRBD1 (5 bases). Germline CDR1 reads MNHNS; CDR2 reads SASEGT. With 3 bases removed from V and 6 bases from J, the gap between germline ends came to 17 bases. The CDR3 totals 15 residues. CDR3 DNA: TGTGCCAGCAGTGAGCCCCAAAATCAGGGTCATGGCTACACCTTC. Translation: CASSEPQNQGHGYTF.

The chain combines TRBV7-8 with TRBJ2-7; D gene uncertain. The CDR3 has 12 amino acids. CDR1 is SGHVS and CDR2 is FQNEAQ in the germline V gene. V lost 5 bases, J lost 6 bases, and 11 bases lay in between. DNA for the CDR3: TGTGCCAGCAGCCACAGTCCGTCCGAGCAGTACTTC. Its translation: CASSHSPSEQYF.

The chain carries TRBV2 and TRBJ1-1, with 7 nucleotides matching TRBD1. From germline, CDR1 is SNHLY and CDR2 FYNNEI. The trim removed 3 bases at V and 1 base at J, leaving 8 bases unmatched. This CDR3 has 16 amino acids. CDR3 protein: CASSERSTGSNTEAFF. The CDR3 region has the DNA TGTGCCAGCAGTGAGCGATCGACAGGGTCGAACACTGAAGCTTTCTTT.

The CDR3 here is CASRSAGQMNTEAFF. In nucleotides, the CDR3 is TGTGCCAGCAGGTCCGCGGGACAGATGAACACTGAAGCTTTCTTT. The rearrangement uses TRBV3-1 (or the pseudogene TRBV3-2) and TRBJ1-1, with 7 bases aligning to TRBD1. Germline V lookup: CDR1 LGHDT, CDR2 YNNKEL (reference sequence). CDR3 size: 15 residues. V was pared by 6 bases and J by 0 bases, with 7 bases of the junction left unmatched.

The genes are TRBV7-2 and TRBJ1-3, with D unresolved. CDR1 and CDR2 from the germline V gene are SGHTA and FQGNSA. The CDR3 is 14 residues long. With 2 bases removed from V and 0 bases from J, the gap between germline ends came to 5 bases. The CDR3 protein is CASSLPPSGNTIYF. The CDR3 DNA follows: TGTGCCAGCAGCTTACCTCCCTCTGGAAACACCATATATTTT. Full variable domain (remainder filled in from reference TRBV7-2 and TRBJ1-3): GAGVSQSPSNKVTEKGKDVELRCDPISGHTALYWYRQSLGQGLEFLIYFQGNSAPDKSGLPSDRFSAERTGGSVSTLTIQRTQQEDSAVYLCASSLPPSGNTIYFGEGSWLTVV.

The gene calls are TRBV28 and TRBJ1-1; D unresolved. The CDR3 has 14 amino acids. V lost 7 bases and J lost 0, with 12 bases in between. The germline CDR1 and CDR2 sequences are MDHEN and SYDVKM. The CDR3 sequence is CASTPGSMNTEAFF. DNA for the CDR3: TGTGCCAGCACCCCAGGCAGCATGAACACTGAAGCTTTCTTT.

The chain links TRBV19 to TRBJ2-7; D is unresolved. The germline CDR1 and CDR2 sequences are LNHDA and SQIVND (reference sequence). Trimming cost V 3 bases and J 2 bases, with 11 bases left between them. The CDR3 spans 14 residues. CDR3 coding DNA: TGTGCCAGTAGTATTACTGAACTCCCCTACGAGCAGTACTTC. This translates into CASSITELPYEQYF.

This rearrangement joins TRBV19 to TRBJ1-1; 7 bases align to TRBD1. The germline V gene encodes CDR1 LNHDA and CDR2 SQIVND (reference sequence). Losses at the gene ends were 7 bases for V and 1 base for J; bases not matched to a gene: 3. The CDR3 is made up of 13 amino acids. The CDR3 DNA follows: TGTGCCAGTAAGCGACAGGGGAACACTGAAGCTTTCTTT. Amino acids: CASKRQGNTEAFF.

The rearrangement links TRBV10-3 to TRBJ2-2; 9 bases match TRBD1. V lost 6 bases and J lost 6; bases outside the gene matches: 11. Germline-derived CDR1 and CDR2 are ENHRY and SYGVKD. The CDR3 is 16 residues long. The CDR3 region has the DNA TGTGCCATCAGGGACCGGGACAGGGATGGGTCCGGGGAGCTGTTTTTT. It encodes CAIRDRDRDGSGELFF.

The chain combines TRBV5-1 with TRBJ1-6; 7 nucleotides align to TRBD1. The CDR3 sequence is 18 residues long. Germline V gives CDR1 SGHRS, CDR2 YFSETQ. J gave up 12 bases and V 3 bases, and 21 bases lay outside the gene matches. CDR3 residues: CASSWGPDRVLPSVPLHF. In DNA form, the CDR3 reads TGCGCCAGCAGCTGGGGACCTGACAGGGTCCTCCCTTCGGTACCCCTCCACTTT.

On this clone itself: A read error may account for a junction end that differs from germline. J is TRBJ1-2 and V is TRBV25-1; a weak D match, TRBD1 (5 bases). The CDR3 runs 13 residues. Per the germline V gene, CDR1 is MGHDK and CDR2 is SYGVNS. CDR3 DNA: TGTGCCAGCAGAGAATGGGGGGGGAGAGGCTACACCTTC. It codes for CASREWGGRGYTF.

This clone has just a few counts. The rearrangement uses TRBV3-1 (or the pseudogene TRBV3-2) and TRBJ1-1; no firm D call. Trimming took off 6 bases at V and 1 base at J, with 9 bases between the two ends. Germline V gene lookup returns CDR1 LGHDT and CDR2 YNNKEL (reference sequence). This CDR3 is 13 amino acids long. The CDR3 loop reads CASRNTPNTEAFF. Written as DNA, the CDR3 is TGTGCCAGCAGGAATACACCGAACACTGAAGCTTTCTTT.

The chain couples TRBV7-8 to TRBJ1-5; 10 bases match TRBD1. The germline gives CDR1 SGHVS, CDR2 FQNEAQ. The CDR3 is made up of 19 amino acids. J was trimmed by 2 bases and V by 5 bases; bases with no gene match: 15. The CDR3 loop is CASSARGQGIAYGNQPQHF. The DNA of the CDR3 is TGTGCCAGCAGCGCAAGGGGACAGGGGATTGCTTATGGCAATCAGCCCCAGCATTTT. The variable domain in full, completed from reference TRBV7-8 and TRBJ1-5, reads GAGVSQSPRYKVAKRGQDVALRCDPISGHVSLFWYQQALGQGPEFLTYFQNEAQLDKSGLPSDRFFAERPEGSVSTLKIQRTQQEDSAVYLCASSARGQGIAYGNQPQHFGDGTRLSIL.

The chain couples TRBV6-1 to TRBJ2-1; 13 bases agree with TRBD2. The CDR3 is 16 amino acids. Germline-derived CDR1 and CDR2 are MNHNS and SASEGT. V gave up 2 bases and J gave up 6 bases; unmatched junction bases: 4. CDR3 in amino acids: CASSENTSGGANEQFF. The DNA of the CDR3 is TGTGCCAGCAGTGAAAATACTAGCGGGGGGGCCAATGAGCAGTTCTTC.